This T cell receptor beta chain came from a study of blood T cell repertoires in COVID-19 (dated by TCRdb to about 2020). The study in broad terms: Samples covering the acute and convalescent phases of COVID-19 were provided by collaborators in the United States, Italy and Spain. The material from the prospective study consisted of cDNA or gDNA derived from T cells, B-cell-depleted T cells, or PBMCs. Deeply sampled blood TCRbeta repertoires from subjects exposed to, actively infected with, or recovered from COVID-19 were included in the dataset. The repertoires were released in a freely available public database intended as a resource for research on the immune response to SARS-CoV-2. The samples were drawn from two sources: the first 160 participants of the ongoing ImmuneRACE study, and 1,000 to 1,500 subjects contributed by 6 global collaborators. The sample metadata nearly always contained a de-identified subject ID, COVID-19 status, age in years and sex. Where HLA class I and class II types were available, the types were taken from metadata supplied by the sample provider, not from assay-based typing. The paper's findings and limits, for the study overall: Clinical and demographic metadata were provided uncurated, with the amount varying by source and participant.

Whole blood was collected in K2EDTA tubes by collaborating institutions according to the institutions' own protocols. For TCRbeta analysis, collaborators shipped samples as frozen whole blood, isolated PBMCs, or DNA extracted from either of those sample types. TCRbeta CDR3 regions were amplified from genomic DNA using the immunoSEQ Assay, a bias-controlled multiplex PCR. As for the original processing: Within the assay, amplification of reference gene primers was used to estimate how many nucleated cells each sample contained. Sequence reads were collapsed and filtered to measure the absolute abundance of every unique TCRbeta CDR3 rearrangement. For each sample, productive Simpson clonality was calculated by taking the square root of Simpson's diversity index across productive rearrangements. TCRdb holds this immuneACCESS table with in-frame rearrangements only. Some clones are missing; in checked studies, unresolved V genes explain under half, and the rest has no known cause. The D gene and trimming were derived from the DNA, and the V and J assignments and clone size from that table. The sample table holds tens of thousands of clones, of which roughly 89% were seen once. The ten largest make up roughly 1.4% of the sample.

In the case of this clone: Its target antigen remains unknown. No qualities accompany the bases; no much larger clone lies one base away.

Cut back by 2 bases and 0 bases, the V and J ends lie 11 bases apart. Reading the germline V gene gives CDR1 MDHEN and CDR2 SYDVKM. From its cysteine to its phenylalanine, the CDR3 spans 16 amino acids. Solely the CDR3 DNA is kept, with 48 bases framed from the first base. The TCR was taken from an elderly woman with acute or convalescent COVID-19. Sequenced sample: peripheral blood. The V and J segments used are TRBV28 and TRBJ1-5; the D gene is perhaps TRBD1, from 6 matching bases. The CDR3 region reads CASSLGTTYSNQPQHF. The DNA sequence is TGTGCCAGCAGTTTAGGGACAACCTATAGCAATCAGCCCCAGCATTTT. Where the CDR3 stops, the reference TRBV28 and TRBJ1-5 genes take over; the full variable domain is DVKVTQSSRYLVKRTGEKVFLECVQDMDHENMFWYRQDPGLGLRLIYFSYDVKMKEKGDIPEGYSVSREKKERFSLILESASTNQTSMYLCASSLGTTYSNQPQHFGDGTRLSIL.